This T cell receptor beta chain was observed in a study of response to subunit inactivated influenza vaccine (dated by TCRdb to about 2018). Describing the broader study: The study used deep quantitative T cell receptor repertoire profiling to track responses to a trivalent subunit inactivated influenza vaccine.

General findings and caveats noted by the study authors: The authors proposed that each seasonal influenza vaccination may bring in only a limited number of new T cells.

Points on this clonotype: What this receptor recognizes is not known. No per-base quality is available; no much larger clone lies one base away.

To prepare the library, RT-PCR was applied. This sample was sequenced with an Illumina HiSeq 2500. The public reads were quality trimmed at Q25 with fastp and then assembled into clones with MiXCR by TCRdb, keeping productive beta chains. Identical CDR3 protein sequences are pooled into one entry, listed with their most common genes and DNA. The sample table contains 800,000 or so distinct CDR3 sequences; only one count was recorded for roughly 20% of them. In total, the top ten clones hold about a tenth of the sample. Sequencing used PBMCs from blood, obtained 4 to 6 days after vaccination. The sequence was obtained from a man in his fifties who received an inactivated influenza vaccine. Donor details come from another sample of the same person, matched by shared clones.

The CDR3 protein: CASSELASSYNEQFF. The DNA sequence is TGTGCCAGCAGCGAACTAGCGAGCTCCTACAATGAGCAGTTCTTC. The chain joins TRBV7-2 to TRBJ2-1, and TRBD2 matches 7 of the central bases. The CDR3, from cysteine to phenylalanine, totals 15 residues. CDR3 DNA is the only sequence kept; it has 45 bases, read in frame from the first base. CDR1 is given as SGHTA and CDR2 as FQGNSA, both from the germline V gene. From V the trimming removes 5 bases and from J it removes 0 bases, while the gene matches leave 4 bases of the junction unaccounted for.